The following is a T cell receptor beta chain sequence with its context. Per germline, CDR1 LNHDA and CDR2 SQIVND (reference sequence). The CDR3 has 23 amino acids. V was pared by 2 bases and J by 3 bases, with 24 bases of the junction left unmatched. The data belong to a study of blood T cell repertoires in COVID-19. Seattle researchers signed up patients amid active infection and tracked them longitudinally. Clones were sequenced by immunoSEQ multiplex PCR, and TCRdb holds only the in-frame ones, with some missing. In the table there are around 400,000 clones, approximately 89% of which are singletons.

Sequences were obtained from peripheral blood. The chain links TRBV19 to TRBJ2-6; the match to TRBD1 covers 8 bases. This TCR was sampled from a woman aged 55-75 years with COVID-19, enrolled during active disease. CDR3 in amino acids: CASSIPLSTTGALFLGGANVLTF. As DNA, the CDR3 is TGTGCCAGTAGTATACCCCTCTCCACGACAGGGGCACTATTCTTAGGTGGGGCCAACGTCCTGACTTTC.